The clone carrying this T cell receptor (beta chain) was observed a handful of times. What it recognizes is unknown. The genes are named according to mouse. The CDR3 end is not reached by the read, which stops 4 residues before it; the germline J gene fills it in. After pooling, cutaneous lymph node cells were sorted with CD4, CD8alpha, NKG2D, NKG2ACE and other markers. This sample is drawn from a study of CD8+ T cells in alopecia areata. About the study: The graft donors were approximately 6-13-month-old C3H/HeJ mice with spontaneous alopecia, and their skin went to approximately 7-10-week-old female C3H/HeJ mice.

Germline loops: CDR1 LGHNA, CDR2 YNLKQL (reference sequence). V lost 0 bases to trimming and J lost 0 bases, with 10 bases between them. The CDR3 consists of 16 residues. TCR sequencing used cDNA made by reverse transcription of extracted RNA. Method: immunoSEQ multiplex PCR; TCRdb's copy keeps in-frame clones and lacks some. The table lists 200,000 to 300,000 clones, no singletons, with 0.9% to 1.5% in the top ten. General observations from the study: Mice gave a clearer picture of TCR sharing than patients did, possibly for HLA-related reasons. Resident alphabeta T-cell populations of normal skin are likewise subject to sequencing in scalp samples.

The sequenced material came from CD4+ T cells sorted from a lymph node. The sequence was collected from a C3H/HeJ mouse with alopecia areata. The strain's MHC haplotype is H2-k. V is TRBV5 and J is TRBJ2-3, with D perhaps matching TRBD2 (6 bases). Partial CDR3 DNA: TGTGCCAGCAGCCAAGATGTATGGGGGAGTGCAGAA. Amino acid sequence: CASSQDVWGSAE. The entire CDR3 reads CASSQDVWGSAETLYF.